A single sample gave rise to the 22 T cell receptor beta chains below, sequenced in a study of blood T cells in healthy people across ages. Through a sample-barcoded 5' primer and a J-beta primer mix, a second PCR was run for roughly 6 to 12 cycles. TCRdb ran MiXCR on the 5' RACE reads and lists one entry per CDR3 protein. This table holds 600,000 to 1,000,000 distinct CDR3 sequences, roughly 64% found once. Sequences were obtained from blood. The receptors originated from a man aged 25-45 years in good health.

The gene calls are TRBV18 and TRBJ2-5; D may be TRBD2 (6 bases). The last part of the DNA fits TRBJ2-7 better; the J call may be wrong. The CDR3 covers 14 residues. Germline CDR1 KGHSH, CDR2 LQKENI. CDR3 sequence (DNA): TGTGCCAGCTCACCTACCGGGACTTCATACGAGCAGTACTTC. It encodes CASSPTGTSYEQYF.

The V and J genes are TRBV7-2 and TRBJ2-1, with a weak D call TRBD2 (6 bases). Germline-derived CDR1 and CDR2 are SGHTA and FQGNSA. The germline V and J ends were trimmed by 1 base and 9 bases, with 16 bases remaining between them. This CDR3 spans 15 amino acids. The DNA for the CDR3 is TGTGCCAGCAGCTTAGGTTCCGGATCCGGGGGTGAGCAGTTCTTC. Protein product: CASSLGSGSGGEQFF.

The chain's CDR3 is CASRSGTGYNQPQHF. The CDR3 nucleotides are TGTGCCAGCAGGTCCGGGACCGGGTACAATCAGCCCCAGCATTTT. The rearrangement joins TRBV28 to TRBJ1-5; perhaps TRBD1 as D (5 bases). This CDR3 is 15 amino acids long. The V end was cut by 6 bases, the J end by 3 bases, with 15 bases between. The germline V gene has CDR1 MDHEN and CDR2 SYDVKM.

Remarks on this clonotype: A single base separates this from a much larger clone, so it may be a read error. This chain connects TRBV6-5 to TRBJ2-1; no clear D. Germline CDR1 and CDR2: MNHEY and SVGAGI. Trimming shortened V by 8 bases and J by 9 bases, and 17 bases separated the two germline ends. CDR3 length equals 13 residues. The CDR3 DNA is TGTGCCAGCCGTGGCCCCTCAGCACGTGAGCAGTTCTTC. This translates into CASRGPSAREQFF.

A word on this clonotype: A read error may account for a junction end that differs from germline. The genes are TRBV20-1 and TRBJ1-6, with D perhaps matching TRBD1 (5 bases). There are 14 residues in the CDR3. Germline-derived CDR1 and CDR2 are DFQATT and SNEGSKA (reference sequence). The CDR3 spells CSARGDLSNSPLHF. The CDR3 DNA reads as TGCAGTGCGAGAGGGGACCTATCTAATTCACCCCTCCACTTT.

This rearrangement joins TRBV27 to TRBJ2-3; tentatively, D is TRBD1 (6 bases). V lost 10 bases, J lost 4 bases, and 15 bases lay in between. The CDR3 is 13 amino acids. CDR1 and CDR2 from the germline V gene are MNHEY and SMNVEV (reference sequence). The CDR3 is CATKKDSADTQYF. CDR3 DNA sequence: TGTGCCACCAAAAAGGACAGTGCAGATACGCAGTATTTT.

CDR3 amino acids: CSARDRARSYNEQFF. CDR3 coding DNA: TGCAGTGCTAGAGATCGAGCGCGGTCCTACAATGAGCAGTTCTTC. The chain has TRBV20-1 and TRBJ2-1, with D hard to call. Trimming removed 0 bases at V and 1 base at J, with 10 bases between. CDR3 length: 15 amino acids. From germline, CDR1 is DFQATT and CDR2 SNEGSKA (reference sequence).

The chain employs TRBV6-1 and TRBJ2-7; the match to TRBD2 covers 8 bases. The length of the CDR3 is 14 residues. V shed 7 bases, J shed 4 bases, and the junction held 9 bases outside the gene matches. CDR1 is MNHNS, CDR2 SASEGT, per germline. This CDR3 is CASTRTSLGYEQYF. CDR3 nucleotide sequence: TGTGCCAGCACGAGGACTAGCCTCGGATACGAGCAGTACTTC.

This clonotype was found a few times. The DNA for the CDR3 is TGTGCCAGCAGCTCCCTTATTGGTGGGCGGCCAAAAGAGACCCAGTACTTC. It specifies CASSSLIGGRPKETQYF. V usage is TRBV7-8 and J usage is TRBJ2-5, with D unclear. The CDR3 contains 17 residues. V lost 4 bases and J 3 bases, leaving 21 bases between the germline ends. Germline V gene data show CDR1 as SGHVS and CDR2 as FQNEAQ.

This rearrangement joins TRBV20-1 to TRBJ1-2; D is perhaps TRBD1 (5 bases). CDR1 is DFQATT, CDR2 SNEGSKA, per germline (reference sequence). Trimming pared 6 bases from V and 0 bases from J, leaving 14 bases between. This CDR3 has 14 amino acids. The CDR3 DNA follows: TGCAGTGCCCCCAGACAGCCTCCTAACTATGGCTACACCTTC. Translating gives CSAPRQPPNYGYTF.

In DNA, the CDR3 is TGTGCCAGCAGAGAGACGCGGGGCTATAATTCACCCCTCCACTTT. Residues: CASRETRGYNSPLHF. V is TRBV2 and J is TRBJ1-6; D gene uncertain. The germline gives CDR1 SNHLY, CDR2 FYNNEI. The CDR3 totals 15 residues. V gave up 6 bases and J gave up 3 bases, with 12 bases separating them.

This chain connects TRBV7-2 to TRBJ2-3; the match to TRBD2 covers 7 bases. Germline trimming cut 7 bases from V and 6 bases from J; bases unmatched to any gene: 10. The CDR3 extends over 14 amino acids. CDR1 is SGHTA, CDR2 FQGNSA, per germline. In DNA, the CDR3 is TGTGCCAGCACGCCAGCGGGGCTGCACGATACGCAGTATTTT. Amino acids: CASTPAGLHDTQYF.

The chain is built from TRBV7-9 and TRBJ1-1; tentatively, D is TRBD1 (5 bases). The CDR3 contains 14 residues. V was clipped by 5 bases and J by 3 bases, with 13 bases between them. Germline V CDR1 and CDR2: SEHNR, FQNEAQ (reference sequence). CDR3 sequence (DNA): TGTGCCAGCAGCGGGGGATTGGGAGACACTGAAGCTTTCTTT. It translates to CASSGGLGDTEAFF.

The genes are TRBV25-1 and TRBJ2-1; 8 bases fit TRBD2. This CDR3 is 16 amino acids long. CDR1 and CDR2 from the germline V gene are MGHDK and SYGVNS. J lost 4 bases, V lost 3 bases, and 8 bases had no gene match. CDR3 in amino acids: CASSDPLAAEYNEQFF. CDR3 nucleotides: TGTGCCAGCAGTGACCCACTAGCGGCGGAATACAATGAGCAGTTCTTC.

The V gene is TRBV29-1, the J gene TRBJ2-1; tentative D call: TRBD2 (6 bases). The CDR3 covers 13 residues. CDR1 and CDR2 from the germline V gene are SQVTM and ANQGSEA. V was trimmed by 7 bases and J by 10 bases, leaving 20 bases between them. CDR3 sequence (DNA): TGCAGCGCCGGCTCGGGACTCCCTATGGAGCAGTTCTTC. Its translation: CSAGSGLPMEQFF.

This clonotype was observed many times. The chain links TRBV20-1 to TRBJ2-5; D ambiguous. CDR1 DFQATT and CDR2 SNEGSKA come from the germline V gene (reference sequence). Trimming cost V 0 bases and J 4 bases, with 6 bases left between them. CDR3 size: 12 residues. DNA of the CDR3: TGCAGTGCTAGAGATCAAGGAGAGACCCAGTACTTC. Its protein product is CSARDQGETQYF.

The V call is TRBV7-9, the J call TRBJ2-7, with D unclear. CDR1 is SEHNR, CDR2 FQNEAQ, per germline (reference sequence). CDR3 length equals 15 residues. Trimming pared 3 bases from V and 1 base from J, leaving 13 bases between. In DNA form, the CDR3 reads TGTGCCAGCAGCTTCATAGGCCGAAATTCCTACGAGCAGTACTTC. Protein product: CASSFIGRNSYEQYF.

The rearrangement joins TRBV7-2 to TRBJ2-5; TRBD2 might be the D (6 bases). V was trimmed by 2 bases and J by 11 bases, leaving 12 bases between them. Germline V gives CDR1 SGHTA, CDR2 FQGNSA. The CDR3 has 12 residues. The CDR3 protein is CASSLTIREQYF. The DNA for the CDR3 is TGTGCCAGCAGCTTAACAATCCGGGAGCAGTACTTC.

In its sample, this clonotype was seen a few times. CDR3 protein: CASINGARGETQYF. CDR3 nucleotides: TGTGCCAGCATTAACGGGGCCAGAGGAGAGACCCAGTACTTC. The chain carries TRBV28 and TRBJ2-5; D is perhaps TRBD1 or TRBD2 (5 bases each). CDR3 size: 14 residues. The germline V and J ends were trimmed by 7 bases and 4 bases, with 16 bases remaining between them. Germline CDR1 is MDHEN and CDR2 is SYDVKM.

The CDR3 DNA sequence: TGTGCCAGCAGCCACTCCGGGCGTCACACTGAAGCTTTCTTT. Translated: CASSHSGRHTEAFF. This rearrangement joins TRBV12-3 or TRBV12-4 to TRBJ1-1; D unclear. The CDR3 covers 14 residues. V was trimmed by 6 bases and J by 3 bases, leaving 14 bases between them.

The rearrangement links TRBV7-9 to TRBJ2-5; D is possibly TRBD2 (6 bases). This CDR3 comprises 16 residues. The germline V and J ends were trimmed by 5 bases and 5 bases, with 21 bases remaining between them. Germline-derived CDR1 and CDR2 are SEHNR and FQNEAQ (reference sequence). The CDR3 loop is CASSPMAGGRRETQYF. The CDR3 nucleotides are TGTGCCAGCAGCCCAATGGCCGGGGGACGCAGGGAGACCCAGTACTTC.

This clonotype showed up just a few times. This rearrangement joins TRBV29-1 to TRBJ2-5; D is ambiguous. Germline V gene sequence: CDR1 SQVTM, CDR2 ANQGSEA. Trimming removed 4 bases at V and 5 bases at J, with 14 bases between. This CDR3 has 13 amino acids. The CDR3 bases are TGCAGCGTTGTTTGGCTAGGAGTGGAGACCCAGTACTTC. It specifies CSVVWLGVETQYF.